The 22 T cell receptor beta chains in this list originate from one sample, sequenced in a study of T cell clonality in common variable immunodeficiency. Libraries were prepared by immunoSEQ multiplex PCR; TCRdb keeps only in-frame clonotypes and omits some of them. The repertoire yields 30,000 to 40,000 clones, none seen only once; the top ten contain 8% to 10%. Sequencing was performed on peripheral blood mononuclear cells. These receptors were taken from a person aged 18 to 70 in good health.

In this sample, this clone turned up many times. The observed sequence ends 3 residues before the CDR3 terminus, with the missing tail filled in from the germline J gene. The chain links TRBV20-1 to TRBJ1-1; D is undetermined. The length of the CDR3 is 13 residues. Germline loops: CDR1 DFQATT, CDR2 SNEGSKA (reference sequence). V gave up 0 bases and J gave up 5 bases, with 10 bases separating them. CDR3 DNA, as far as it was read: TGCAGTGCTAGAGAGTTCGAAGGGACTGAA. This encodes CSAREFEGTE. The entire CDR3 sequence reads CSAREFEGTEAFF.

In this sample, this clone turned up a few times. The CDR3 end falls 3 residues outside the read, so it is completed with the germline J gene. The V call is TRBV2, the J call TRBJ2-7; TRBD1 matches at 9 bases. Per germline, CDR1 SNHLY and CDR2 FYNNEI. The CDR3 runs to 13 residues. The junction had 3 bases not matched to a gene; V was cut back by 4 bases and J by 5 bases. The CDR3 sequence is CASSAGTGHEQYF. The covered CDR3 bases are TGTGCCAGCAGTGCTGGGACAGGGCACGAG.

This clone was picked up many times. CDR3 bases read: TGTGCCTGGAGGCCGGATGGAGGGCTGTCTGGC. Its translation: CAWRPDGGLSG. The whole CDR3 protein reads CAWRPDGGLSGYTF. This chain connects TRBV30 to TRBJ1-2; no definite D call. The read ends 3 residues shy of where the CDR3 ends; the end is completed using the germline J gene. Germline CDR1 reads GTSNPN; CDR2 reads SVGIG (reference sequence). The CDR3 has 14 residues. Trimming took 3 bases from V and 7 from J, leaving 18 bases between them.

This clone was seen at least ten times. Read coverage stops 3 residues before the CDR3 terminus; the germline J gene supplies the remainder. The gene calls are TRBV5-1 and TRBJ1-2, with 10 bases lining up with TRBD1. Trimming at V came to 4 bases and at J to 2 bases, leaving 2 bases not matched to a gene. This CDR3 has 14 residues. CDR1 is SGHRS, CDR2 YFSETQ, per germline. Here the CDR3 reads CASSLGQGNYGYTF. The sequenced part of the CDR3 DNA is TGCGCCAGCAGCCTGGGACAGGGGAACTATGGC.

Ten or more counts support this clone. The sequenced fragment ends 3 residues before the CDR3 boundary, so the rest is inferred from the germline J gene. The chain recombines TRBV10-3 with TRBJ2-1; TRBD2 aligns across 11 bases. V shed 9 bases and J 5 bases; nucleotides not matched to a gene: 3. CDR1 ENHRY and CDR2 SYGVKD come from the germline V gene. The CDR3 is made up of 13 amino acids. CDR3 in amino acids: CAMTSGTNNEQFF. Incomplete CDR3 DNA: TGTGCCATGACTAGCGGGACCAACAATGAG.

This clone has ten or more counts. The read is 3 residues too short to cover the CDR3 end, so that end is filled in from the germline J gene. The chain joins TRBV2 to TRBJ1-4; 7 nucleotides align to TRBD1. Germline assignment: CDR1 SNHLY and CDR2 FYNNEI. This CDR3 is built from 15 residues. J lost 0 bases, V lost 6 bases, and 4 bases had no gene match. CDR3 DNA, as far as it was read: TGTGCCAGCAGGGGACAGCTCTCAACTAATGAAAAA. Amino acid sequence: CASRGQLSTNEK. The full CDR3 protein is CASRGQLSTNEKLFF.

This clone was seen many times. Sequencing ends 3 residues short of the CDR3 end; the germline J gene provides the rest. The chain recombines TRBV20-1 with TRBJ2-7, with 8 bases that match TRBD1. Germline V gives CDR1 DFQATT, CDR2 SNEGSKA (reference sequence). The V and J ends lost 0 bases and 3 bases, in that order; junction bases with no gene match: 7. The CDR3 is made up of 15 amino acids. The covered CDR3 bases are TGCAGTGCTAGAGACTTGACAGGGGAGGACTACGAG. Translation: CSARDLTGEDYE. From start to end, the CDR3 is CSARDLTGEDYEQYF.

Comment on this clone: The read terminates 3 residues ahead of where the CDR3 ends, so the germline J gene completes it. The chain carries TRBV2 and TRBJ2-3; D is possibly TRBD1 (6 bases). Germline V gene lookup returns CDR1 SNHLY and CDR2 FYNNEI. This CDR3 spans 15 amino acids. CDR3 DNA, as far as it was read: TGTGCCAGCAGTGAAGAATCGGGACAAGAAGAGACG. Translation gives CASSEESGQEET. The full CDR3 reads CASSEESGQEETQYF.

The table lists this clone with a few counts. The read ends 3 residues before the CDR3 terminus; that terminus is restored from the germline J gene. This chain links TRBV11-3 with TRBJ2-5; a possible D gene is TRBD2 (5 bases). This CDR3 comprises 13 residues. Deletions cut 7 bases from V and 4 bases from J, with 13 bases between. CDR1 and CDR2 from the germline V gene are SGHNT and YENEEA. The CDR3 sequence: CASTTGSGETQYF. Partial CDR3 DNA: TGTGCCAGCACGACGGGGTCTGGAGAGACC. The entire variable domain, with the rest obtained from reference TRBV11-3 and TRBJ2-5, is as follows: EAGVVQSPRYKIIEKKQPVAFWCNPISGHNTLYWYLQNLGQGPELLIRYENEEAVDDSQLPKDRFSAERLKGVDSTLKIQPAELGDSAVYLCASTTGSGETQYFGPGTRLLVL.

This clone was counted ten times or more. The read stops 3 residues short of the end of the CDR3; the missing end is completed from the germline J gene. This chain links TRBV5-1 with TRBJ2-1; 13 nucleotides line up with TRBD2. The germline V gene encodes CDR1 SGHRS and CDR2 YFSETQ. The CDR3 contains 15 residues. The J segment lost 7 bases and the V segment lost 3 bases, leaving 4 bases of the junction unmatched. This CDR3 reads CASSSGLAGVNEQFF. CDR3 DNA, as far as it was read: TGCGCCAGCAGCTCCGGACTAGCGGGAGTGAATGAG.

There are many counts of this clone. Read coverage stops 3 residues before the CDR3 terminus; the germline J gene supplies the remainder. The chain combines TRBV5-6 with TRBJ1-4; no definite D call. V lost 0 bases and J lost 4, with 7 bases in between. The CDR3 covers 14 residues. Germline CDR1 reads SGHDT; CDR2 reads YYEEEE. CDR3 in amino acids: CASSLGAVNEKLFF. Partial CDR3 DNA: TGTGCCAGCAGCTTGGGAGCGGTTAATGAAAAA.

Remarks on this clone: The read stops 3 residues short of the end of the CDR3; the missing end is completed from the germline J gene. The chain has TRBV6-2 or TRBV6-3 and TRBJ1-2; possible D gene TRBD1, 5 bases. The CDR3 consists of 13 residues. Germline V lookup: CDR1 MNHEY, CDR2 SVGEGT. The sequenced part of the CDR3 DNA is TGTGCCAGCAGTTACTGGGGCAGTTACGAC. Encoded protein: CASSYWGSYD. The complete CDR3 reads CASSYWGSYDYTF.

This clone was seen ten or more times. The read terminates 3 residues before the CDR3 end, so the remaining end is supplied by the germline J gene. The sample carries other DNA sequences with the same CDR3. The chain employs TRBV7-9 and TRBJ2-7; no clear D gene. The V end lost 5 bases, the J end lost 0 bases, and 2 bases lay between the germline ends. Looked up from germline, CDR1 is SEHNR and CDR2 is FQNEAQ (reference sequence). This CDR3 spans 11 amino acids. The CDR3: CASSHSYEQYF. The CDR3 bases that were read are TGTGCCAGCAGCCACTCCTACGAG.

There are many counts of this clone. The observed sequence ends 3 residues before the CDR3 terminus, with the missing tail filled in from the germline J gene. The chain combines TRBV7-2 with TRBJ1-2; 12 positions match TRBD1. The CDR3 extends over 15 amino acids. The germline gives CDR1 SGHTA, CDR2 FQGNSA. The trim removed 5 bases at V and 3 bases at J, leaving 4 bases unmatched. The CDR3 spells CASSGWDRGHYGYTF. The sequenced part of the CDR3 DNA is TGTGCCAGCAGCGGATGGGACAGGGGGCACTATGGC.

This clone was seen at least ten times. The read ends 3 residues early relative to the CDR3; the germline J gene fills the gap. The chain is built from TRBV9 and TRBJ1-5; 7 positions agree with TRBD1. The CDR3 has 15 amino acids. The trim removed 4 bases at V and 5 bases at J, leaving 9 bases unmatched. CDR1 is SGDLS, CDR2 YYNGEE, per germline. The CDR3: CASSPTPQGHQPQHF. Partial CDR3 DNA: TGTGCCAGCAGCCCAACCCCACAGGGGCATCAGCCC.

This clone was observed many times. Read data end 3 residues before the CDR3 end; the end is taken from the germline J gene. The chain uses TRBV20-1 and TRBJ2-1; unclear D gene. Trimming removed 3 bases from V and 8 bases from J, with 17 bases in between. This CDR3 is built from 14 residues. Germline assignment: CDR1 DFQATT and CDR2 SNEGSKA (reference sequence). The CDR3 bases that were read are TGCAGTGCTAGCCGCCCGAATAAGGGTTATGAG. This translates into CSASRPNKGYE. The complete CDR3 sequence is CSASRPNKGYEQFF.

This clone was observed at least ten times. The missing CDR3 end, 3 residues past where the read stops, is filled in from the germline J gene. The chain couples TRBV5-1 to TRBJ1-3, with 9 bases aligning to TRBD1. V lost 4 bases, J lost 7 bases, and 9 bases stayed unmatched. Germline values: CDR1 SGHRS, CDR2 YFSETQ. This CDR3 contains 15 residues. Incomplete CDR3 DNA: TGCGCCAGCAGCGCCTCCGGGACAGGGTCTAACACC. It specifies CASSASGTGSNT. The whole CDR3 reads CASSASGTGSNTIYF.

This clone occurred many times. The chain's CDR3 is CASILQETQYF. The CDR3 bases that were read are TGTGCCAGTATTCTCCAAGAGACC. This chain links TRBV6-4 with TRBJ2-5; D remains ambiguous. The observed sequence ends 3 residues before the CDR3 terminus, with the missing tail filled in from the germline J gene. This CDR3 has 11 amino acids. V dropped 9 bases and J dropped 1 base, with 6 bases sitting between them. Per germline, CDR1 MRHNA and CDR2 SNTAGT.

Ten or more counts support this clone. Sequencing ends 3 residues short of the CDR3 end; the germline J gene provides the rest. This chain links TRBV29-1 with TRBJ1-4, with 7 bases identical to TRBD1. Germline lookup yields CDR1 SQVTM and CDR2 ANQGSEA. Trimming removed 6 bases from V and 5 bases from J; junction bases left unmatched: 15. The CDR3 runs to 16 residues. The CDR3 bases that were read are TGCAGCGTCGCCCTTATAGGGGGCACTTCGAATGAAAAA. Translated: CSVALIGGTSNEK. The full CDR3 sequence reads CSVALIGGTSNEKLFF.

This clone was found many times. Read coverage stops 3 residues before the CDR3 terminus; the germline J gene supplies the remainder. The chain uses TRBV18 and TRBJ1-4; no clear D. V shed 4 bases and J shed 6 bases, with 9 bases lying between them. Germline V gives CDR1 KGHSH, CDR2 LQKENI. The CDR3 length is 13 residues. CDR3 DNA (partial): TGTGCCAGCTCACGGAAGAGCGATGAAAAA. It translates to CASSRKSDEK. The complete CDR3 sequence is CASSRKSDEKLFF.

To note about this clone: The CDR3 end is not reached by the read, which stops 3 residues before it; the germline J gene fills it in. The chain combines TRBV5-5 with TRBJ1-2, with TRBD1 identical over 7 bases. The CDR3 is 14 residues long. V was clipped by 4 bases and J by 0 bases; unmatched bases: 3. In germline, CDR1 is SGHKS, CDR2 YYEKEE (reference sequence). Incomplete CDR3 DNA: TGTGCCAGCAGCCCGACAGGGTCTAACTATGGC. Translated: CASSPTGSNYG. The complete CDR3 sequence is CASSPTGSNYGYTF.

The sample holds many counts of this clone. The missing CDR3 end, 3 residues past where the read stops, is filled in from the germline J gene. This chain links TRBV7-9 with TRBJ2-3; D may be TRBD2 (5 bases). V dropped 5 bases and J dropped 5 bases, with 11 bases sitting between them. The CDR3 is made up of 13 amino acids. Germline V gives CDR1 SEHNR, CDR2 FQNEAQ (reference sequence). CDR3 loop: CASSQLVLDTQYF. Partial CDR3 DNA: TGTGCCAGCAGCCAACTAGTTTTAGATACG.